These 20 T cell receptor beta chains were sequenced from one sample in a study of T cell responses to AZD1222 COVID-19 vaccine (dated by TCRdb to the early 2020s). The receptor library was made with the immunoSEQ multiplex PCR assay. Held by TCRdb, this immuneACCESS table contains in-frame sequences only and omits some clones. Under half of the omission traces to an unresolved V gene where checked; the cause of the rest is unknown. A total of 150,000 to 200,000 clones appear in this sample, 85% to 90% of them only once. The ten largest clones capture around 5.8% of the sample. The sample's time point, from its label and the paper: baseline before first vaccination. This specimen consisted of peripheral blood, obtained on day 0 of AZD1222 vaccination. The receptors originated from an adult in good health.

This chain connects TRBV6-1 to TRBJ2-7; 7 nucleotides agree with TRBD2. The V gene end was trimmed by 1 base and the J gene end by 0 bases; junction bases not matched to a gene: 6. Germline CDR1 reads MNHNS; CDR2 reads SASEGT. This CDR3 spans 16 amino acids. The CDR3 coding sequence is TGTGCCAGCAGTGAAGGGACTAGGAGGGACTCCTACGAGCAGTACTTC. Translation: CASSEGTRRDSYEQYF.

The chain recombines TRBV20-1 with TRBJ2-1, with D maybe TRBD1 (5 bases). This CDR3 comprises 9 residues. Trimming shortened V by 5 bases and J by 15 bases, and 11 bases separated the two germline ends. Germline V lookup: CDR1 DFQATT, CDR2 SNEGSKA (reference sequence). As DNA, the CDR3 is TGCAGTGCTTTGGGGCCCGGGTTCTTC. Protein sequence: CSALGPGFF.

The chain is built from TRBV7-9 and TRBJ1-2; 7 nucleotides agree with TRBD1. Looked up from germline, CDR1 is SEHNR and CDR2 is FQNEAQ (reference sequence). This CDR3 contains 15 residues. V gave up 1 base and J gave up 4 bases; unmatched junction bases: 6. CDR3 nucleotides: TGTGCCAGCAGCTTAGGGAGAGGGGGCGGCTATGGCTACACCTTC. This codes for CASSLGRGGGYGYTF.

This chain links TRBV4-2 with TRBJ2-7, with TRBD2 identical over 13 bases. CDR3 size: 17 residues. Trimming cost V 3 bases and J 0 bases; bases outside gene matches: 5. Germline CDR1 LGHNA, CDR2 YNFKEQ. The CDR3 protein is CASSQPGLAGTSYEQYF. The CDR3 region has the DNA TGTGCCAGCAGCCAGCCGGGACTAGCGGGGACCTCCTACGAGCAGTACTTC.

The chain uses TRBV19 and TRBJ1-5; D is unresolved. CDR3 length equals 15 residues. Trimming took 4 bases from V and 10 from J, leaving 20 bases between them. Germline assignment: CDR1 LNHDA and CDR2 SQIVND (reference sequence). Here the CDR3 DNA reads TGTGCCAGTAGTACCCCGAACAAGGCACGCGATCCCCAGCATTTT. Translated, it gives CASSTPNKARDPQHF.

The chain links TRBV18 to TRBJ1-2; 8 bases fit TRBD1. V shed 3 bases and J 7 bases; nucleotides not matched to a gene: 10. CDR1 and CDR2 from the germline V gene are KGHSH and LQKENI. CDR3 length: 15 amino acids. Written as DNA, the CDR3 is TGTGCCAGCTCACCGGGACAGGACAGGCCCGGTGGCTACACCTTC. Residues: CASSPGQDRPGGYTF.

The rearrangement joins TRBV11-2 to TRBJ2-4; TRBD1 is a possible D gene (6 bases). CDR1 SGHAT and CDR2 FQNNGV come from the germline V gene. Trimming pared 5 bases from V and 0 bases from J, leaving 14 bases between. The CDR3 loop spans 16 amino acids. This CDR3 reads CASSHGQTLAKNIQYF. As DNA, the CDR3 is TGTGCCAGCAGCCACGGACAGACTTTAGCCAAAAACATTCAGTACTTC.

This chain joins TRBV7-9 and TRBJ2-6; possibly TRBD1 for D (6 bases). Germline V gene lookup returns CDR1 SEHNR and CDR2 FQNEAQ (reference sequence). Trimming cost V 4 bases and J 1 base, with 11 bases left between them. CDR3 size: 16 residues. In DNA form, the CDR3 reads TGTGCCAGCAGCTGGTCCGGACAGTCTGGGGCCAACGTCCTGACTTTC. This gives the protein CASSWSGQSGANVLTF.

This chain uses TRBV7-6 with TRBJ2-7, with 11 bases identical to TRBD2. This CDR3 has 15 residues. Germline trimming cut 1 base from V and 5 bases from J; bases unmatched to any gene: 4. Germline V gene data show CDR1 as SGHVS and CDR2 as FNYEAQ. CDR3 nucleotides: TGTGCCAGCAGCTTAGTAGCGGGAGGGGGCCACGAGCAGTACTTC. Translated: CASSLVAGGGHEQYF.

The chain employs TRBV28 and TRBJ2-5; TRBD2 matches at 9 bases. Germline V CDR1 and CDR2: MDHEN, SYDVKM. The ends lost 4 bases at V and 5 bases at J; junction bases unmatched: 8. The CDR3 covers 15 residues. This chain's CDR3 is CASSSAGGLRETQYF. In DNA form, the CDR3 reads TGTGCCAGCAGTTCGGCGGGGGGGCTGAGGGAGACCCAGTACTTC. The full variable domain, completed using reference TRBV28 and TRBJ2-5, is DVKVTQSSRYLVKRTGEKVFLECVQDMDHENMFWYRQDPGLGLRLIYFSYDVKMKEKGDIPEGYSVSREKKERFSLILESASTNQTSMYLCASSSAGGLRETQYFGPGTRLLVL.

The chain combines TRBV5-6 with TRBJ1-6; 10 bases fit TRBD1. This CDR3 contains 16 residues. After removal of 1 base from V and 7 bases from J, the junction contained 5 bases not matched to a gene. Germline V gene sequence: CDR1 SGHDT, CDR2 YYEEEE. The CDR3 coding sequence is TGTGCCAGCAGCTTGCTGACAGGGGGCCCAAATTCACCCCTCCACTTT. It encodes CASSLLTGGPNSPLHF.

The genes are TRBV6-1 and TRBJ1-2; D not resolved. This CDR3 is built from 16 residues. Looked up from germline, CDR1 is MNHNS and CDR2 is SASEGT. V lost 2 bases, J lost 3 bases, and 16 bases lay in between. As DNA, the CDR3 is TGTGCCAGCAGTGAACCTCTGATTTACACGGACTATGGCTACACCTTC. Translating it yields CASSEPLIYTDYGYTF.

The chain recombines TRBV7-2 with TRBJ1-5; possible D gene TRBD1, 6 bases. Germline V gene sequence: CDR1 SGHTA, CDR2 FQGNSA. The CDR3 has 13 residues. Trimming stripped 5 bases from V and 2 bases from J, with 7 bases between. The CDR3: CASSPGGNQPQHF. For the CDR3, the DNA is TGTGCCAGCAGCCCAGGGGGCAATCAGCCCCAGCATTTT. Using reference TRBV7-2 and TRBJ1-5 for the parts outside the CDR3, the full variable domain is GAGVSQSPSNKVTEKGKDVELRCDPISGHTALYWYRQSLGQGLEFLIYFQGNSAPDKSGLPSDRFSAERTGGSVSTLTIQRTQQEDSAVYLCASSPGGNQPQHFGDGTRLSIL.

This clone came up once. The rearrangement joins TRBV28 to TRBJ2-5; D uncertain. Trimming shortened V by 3 bases and J by 2 bases, and 1 base separated the two germline ends. Germline CDR1 reads MDHEN; CDR2 reads SYDVKM. The CDR3 totals 11 residues. Here the CDR3 reads CASSLQETQYF. CDR3 DNA sequence: TGTGCCAGCAGTTTGCAAGAGACCCAGTACTTC.

The rearrangement links TRBV28 to TRBJ1-1; D call uncertain. Deletions cut 4 bases from V and 11 bases from J, with 20 bases between. The CDR3 is made up of 14 amino acids. CDR1 and CDR2 (germline): MDHEN, SYDVKM. The CDR3 sequence is CASSSNHGYDGAFF. CDR3 bases: TGTGCCAGCAGTTCCAATCATGGGTACGATGGGGCTTTCTTT.

The chain joins TRBV6-6 to TRBJ1-4, with D perhaps matching TRBD1 (6 bases). V dropped 8 bases and J dropped 6 bases, with 13 bases sitting between them. Germline CDR1 and CDR2: MNHNY and SVGAGI (reference sequence). There are 13 residues in the CDR3. The chain's CDR3 is CASLGARDEKLFF. CDR3 coding DNA: TGTGCCAGCTTGGGGGCTCGGGATGAAAAACTGTTTTTT.

The J gene is TRBJ2-7, the V gene TRBV6-5; 7 bases map to TRBD1. The V segment lost 0 bases and the J segment 2 bases; nucleotides outside the gene matches: 4. In germline, CDR1 is MNHEY, CDR2 SVGAGI. The CDR3 has 15 residues. The CDR3 sequence is CASSYSETGTYEQYF. CDR3 nucleotide sequence: TGTGCCAGCAGTTACTCTGAGACAGGGACCTACGAGCAGTACTTC.

J is TRBJ1-4 and V is TRBV27; D remains unclear. The CDR3 sequence is 12 residues long. Germline lookup yields CDR1 MNHEY and CDR2 SMNVEV (reference sequence). Trimming shortened V by 6 bases and J by 5 bases, and 7 bases separated the two germline ends. CDR3 coding DNA: TGTGCCAGCAGGACGACCAATGAAAAACTGTTTTTT. Encoded protein: CASRTTNEKLFF.

This sequence joins TRBV7-9 and TRBJ2-5; D gene uncertain. The V gene's germline CDR1 is SEHNR and CDR2 FQNEAQ (reference sequence). The V gene lost 3 bases and the J gene lost 5 bases, with 4 bases spanning the gap. The CDR3 contains 11 residues. The chain's CDR3 is CASSLYETQYF. For the CDR3, the DNA is TGTGCCAGCAGCTTGTACGAGACCCAGTACTTC.

This clone turned up a few times. The chain is built from TRBV28 and TRBJ2-5, with TRBD1 identical over 9 bases. This CDR3 comprises 15 residues. CDR1 is MDHEN, CDR2 SYDVKM, per germline. After removal of 5 bases from V and 7 bases from J, the junction contained 11 bases not matched to a gene. The DNA of the CDR3 is TGTGCCAGCAGTCGGACAGGGGCAACAAGTTTGACCCAGTACTTC. This codes for CASSRTGATSLTQYF.